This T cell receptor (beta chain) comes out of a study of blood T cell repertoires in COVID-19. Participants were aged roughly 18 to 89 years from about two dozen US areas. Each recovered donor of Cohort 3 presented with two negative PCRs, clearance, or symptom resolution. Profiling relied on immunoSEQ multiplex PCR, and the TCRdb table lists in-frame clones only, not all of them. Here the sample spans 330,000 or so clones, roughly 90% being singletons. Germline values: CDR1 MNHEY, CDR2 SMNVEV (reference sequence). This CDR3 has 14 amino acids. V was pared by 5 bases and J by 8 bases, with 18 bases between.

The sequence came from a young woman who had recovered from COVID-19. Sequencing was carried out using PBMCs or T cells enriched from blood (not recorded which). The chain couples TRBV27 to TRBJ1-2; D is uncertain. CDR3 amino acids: CASSRGRAMEGYTF. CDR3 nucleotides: TGTGCCAGCAGTCGCGGGCGCGCAATGGAGGGCTACACCTTC.